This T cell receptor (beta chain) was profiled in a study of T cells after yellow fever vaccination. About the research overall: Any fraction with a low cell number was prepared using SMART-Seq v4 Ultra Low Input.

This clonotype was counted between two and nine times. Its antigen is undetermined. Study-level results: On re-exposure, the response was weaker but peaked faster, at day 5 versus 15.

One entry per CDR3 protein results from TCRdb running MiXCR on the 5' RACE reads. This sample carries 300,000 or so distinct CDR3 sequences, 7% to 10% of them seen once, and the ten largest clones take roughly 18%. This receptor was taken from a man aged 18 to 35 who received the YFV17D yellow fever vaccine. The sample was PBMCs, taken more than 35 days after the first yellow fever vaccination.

CDR3 in DNA: TGTGCCAGCCGAAACAGGGGTACTGAAGCTTTCTTT. It codes for CASRNRGTEAFF. This chain connects TRBV6-5 to TRBJ1-1; 7 nucleotides align to TRBD1. The CDR3 loop spans 12 amino acids. The germline gives CDR1 MNHEY, CDR2 SVGAGI. Germline trimming cut 8 bases from V and 5 bases from J; bases unmatched to any gene: 5.